Below are 17 T cell receptor beta chains sequenced from a single sample in a study of T cells after yellow fever vaccination. TCRdb redid the calling of the 5' RACE reads with MiXCR, one entry per CDR3 protein. The sample has about 73,000 distinct CDR3 sequences, approximately 8% seen once. Sequenced here: CD8+ T cells sorted from PBMCs, sampled on the day of the yellow fever booster vaccination. Every receptor here comes from a man younger than 40 who received the YFV17D yellow fever vaccine.

This clonotype was picked up a small number of times. The J gene is TRBJ2-1, the V gene TRBV28; possibly TRBD1 or TRBD2 for D (5 bases each). V lost 6 bases to trimming and J lost 6 bases, with 18 bases between them. The CDR3 extends over 15 amino acids. Germline V gene data show CDR1 as MDHEN and CDR2 as SYDVKM. CDR3 residues: CASSSGTLGANEQFF. In nucleotides, the CDR3 is TGTGCCAGCAGCTCCGGGACGCTCGGGGCCAATGAGCAGTTCTTC.

This clonotype was observed a handful of times. This chain links TRBV12-3 or TRBV12-4 with TRBJ2-2; possible D gene TRBD2, 7 bases. Trimming removed 3 bases at V and 0 bases at J, with 26 bases between. The length of the CDR3 is 21 residues. The CDR3 protein is CASSFVLGGRGRLTNTGELFF. Written as DNA, the CDR3 is TGTGCCAGCAGTTTTGTTTTGGGGGGGCGCGGGCGGCTAACGAACACCGGGGAGCTGTTTTTT.

J is TRBJ2-3 and V is TRBV14; 9 bases are shared with TRBD2. J was trimmed by 2 bases and V by 5 bases; bases with no gene match: 8. Germline CDR1 reads SGHDN; CDR2 reads FVKESK. This CDR3 is 16 amino acids long. CDR3 bases: TGTGCCAGCAGCTCCTTGACTAGCGGCTACACAGATACGCAGTATTTT. It translates to CASSSLTSGYTDTQYF.

The chain combines TRBV28 with TRBJ2-7, with TRBD2 matching 7 bases. Losses at the gene ends were 2 bases for V and 3 bases for J; bases not matched to a gene: 4. The CDR3 contains 14 residues. Germline values: CDR1 MDHEN, CDR2 SYDVKM. The CDR3 reads CASSLGGRGYEQYF. The CDR3 DNA reads as TGTGCCAGCAGTTTAGGCGGGAGAGGCTACGAGCAGTACTTC.

This rearrangement joins TRBV29-1 to TRBJ2-6; D is unresolved. The germline CDR1 and CDR2 sequences are SQVTM and ANQGSEA. CDR3 length equals 20 residues. V shed 0 bases and J shed 0 bases, with 21 bases lying between them. Here the CDR3 DNA reads TGCAGCGTTGAAGATCTGCGTAAAGGCGCCTTCTTCTCTGGGGCCAACGTCCTGACTTTC. Residues: CSVEDLRKGAFFSGANVLTF.

This clonotype was found a few times. V is TRBV28 and J is TRBJ2-7, with D uncertain. From germline, CDR1 is MDHEN and CDR2 SYDVKM. This CDR3 has 13 amino acids. V was trimmed by 5 bases and J by 7 bases, leaving 15 bases between them. CDR3 sequence reads: CASSLIATGEQYF. Written as DNA, the CDR3 is TGTGCCAGCAGTCTAATAGCTACCGGGGAGCAGTACTTC.

This clonotype was seen more than once but under ten times. V is TRBV7-6 and J is TRBJ2-5; D is unresolved. The germline V gene has CDR1 SGHVS and CDR2 FNYEAQ. CDR3 length: 13 amino acids. V lost 5 bases and J lost 5, with 12 bases in between. The CDR3 DNA sequence: TGTGCCAGCAGCCCCGTGGGGTCGGAGACCCAGTACTTC. Its translation is CASSPVGSETQYF.

The V and J genes are TRBV12-3 or TRBV12-4 and TRBJ2-1, with D perhaps TRBD2 (5 bases). V shed 8 bases and J shed 0 bases, with 8 bases lying between them. The CDR3 length is 13 residues. This CDR3 reads CASGSSSYNEQFF. The CDR3 nucleotides read TGTGCCAGCGGGAGTAGCTCCTACAATGAGCAGTTCTTC.

This clonotype was seen at least ten times. The chain has TRBV9 and TRBJ2-7; TRBD2 aligns across 10 bases. The CDR3 is made up of 14 amino acids. The J segment lost 5 bases and the V segment lost 3 bases, leaving 5 bases of the junction unmatched. Germline CDR1 SGDLS, CDR2 YYNGEE. CDR3 in DNA: TGTGCCAGCAGCGCGGGACTAGCGCCTAACGAGCAGTACTTC. Amino acids: CASSAGLAPNEQYF. Full variable domain (missing parts from reference TRBV9 and TRBJ2-7): DSGVTQTPKHLITATGQRVTLRCSPRSGDLSVYWYQQSLDQGLQFLIQYYNGEERAKGNILERFSAQQFPDLHSELNLSSLELGDSALYFCASSAGLAPNEQYFGPGTRLTVT.

This clonotype was detected only a few times. This chain links TRBV28 with TRBJ1-1, with a possible D match to TRBD1 (5 bases). This CDR3 is built from 14 residues. Deletions cut 2 bases from V and 3 bases from J, with 10 bases between. Per germline, CDR1 MDHEN and CDR2 SYDVKM. For the CDR3, the DNA is TGTGCCAGCAGTTTAGCCAGGGAGGACACTGAAGCTTTCTTT. Its translation: CASSLAREDTEAFF.

This clonotype was detected a few times. At one end, the junction sequence differs from germline, possibly due to a read error. This chain joins TRBV5-6 and TRBJ2-4; TRBD1 matches 12 bases. Germline CDR1 is SGHDT and CDR2 is YYEEEE. The CDR3 is 15 amino acids. DNA of the CDR3: TGTGCCACGGGACAGGGGGCCATGTCAGGAAACATTAAGTACTTC. Its protein product is CATGQGAMSGNIKYF.

This clonotype has at least ten counts. The chain carries TRBV5-1 and TRBJ2-6; TRBD1 matches 9 bases. Trimming cost V 4 bases and J 1 base; bases outside gene matches: 9. Germline loops: CDR1 SGHRS, CDR2 YFSETQ. The CDR3 extends over 18 amino acids. CDR3 protein: CASSPRAQGASGANVLTF. Here the CDR3 DNA reads TGCGCCAGCAGCCCCCGGGCACAGGGGGCATCTGGGGCCAACGTCCTGACTTTC. Complete variable domain (other parts from reference TRBV5-1 and TRBJ2-6): KAGVTQTPRYLIKTRGQQVTLSCSPISGHRSVSWYQQTPGQGLQFLFEYFSETQRNKGNFPGRFSGRQFSNSRSEMNVSTLELGDSALYLCASSPRAQGASGANVLTFGAGSRLTVL.

Regarding this clonotype: A junction end diverges from the germline sequence, so it may reflect a read error. The rearrangement uses TRBV12-3 or TRBV12-4 and TRBJ2-7, with 10 bases aligning to TRBD2. CDR3 length: 15 residues. As DNA, the CDR3 is TGTGTCAGCAGTTCCGCCGGGACTAGCGATTACGAGCAGTACTTC. Its translation is CVSSSAGTSDYEQYF.

This clonotype has only a few counts. The chain links TRBV7-6 to TRBJ2-3; D is unresolved. The germline V and J ends were trimmed by 5 bases and 1 base, with 16 bases remaining between them. Germline assignment: CDR1 SGHVS and CDR2 FNYEAQ. This CDR3 is built from 16 residues. CDR3 region: CASSPFSGWGTDTQYF. DNA for the CDR3: TGTGCCAGCAGCCCGTTCTCCGGGTGGGGCACAGATACGCAGTATTTT.

This clonotype occurred many times. In nucleotides, the CDR3 is TGTGGGACATCCTCGTCCCCTGAAGCTTTCTTT. Amino acid sequence: CGTSSSPEAFF. The chain links TRBV7-9 to TRBJ1-1, with D perhaps matching TRBD1 (5 bases). This CDR3 region has 11 residues. Germline V lookup: CDR1 SEHNR, CDR2 FQNEAQ (reference sequence).

This sequence joins TRBV10-2 and TRBJ2-1, with D perhaps matching TRBD2 (5 bases). The CDR3 length is 16 residues. Germline CDR1 reads WSHSY; CDR2 reads SAAADI. Trimming removed 4 bases from V and 4 bases from J, with 17 bases in between. CDR3 bases: TGCGCCAGCAGTGGAGGGAGAGACCCCAATTACAATGAGCAGTTCTTC. Translation: CASSGGRDPNYNEQFF.

This clonotype was counted only a few times. J is TRBJ2-7 and V is TRBV25-1, with D tentatively TRBD1 (5 bases). The CDR3 runs 13 residues. Germline loops: CDR1 MGHDK, CDR2 SYGVNS. Trimming removed 5 bases from V and 6 bases from J, with 14 bases in between. CDR3 sequence reads: CASSLAGYGEQYF. Written as DNA, the CDR3 is TGTGCCAGCAGTTTAGCAGGGTATGGCGAGCAGTACTTC.